The entry below gives a single T cell receptor (beta chain) sequence along with its context. What it binds is unknown. The data originate from a study of T cells after posttransplantation cyclophosphamide. Study results and limitations: Donor-recipient repertoire similarity was low at 1-2 months, rising over year one. Tissue-infiltrating T cells from skin or gut overlapped little with blood T cells.

Busulfan-fludarabine conditioning, marrow transplant, and cyclophosphamide on days +3 and +4 were administered. CDR3 length: 14 amino acids. The germline V and J ends were trimmed by 5 bases and 4 bases, with 11 bases remaining between them. CDR1 and CDR2 from the germline V gene are SEHNR and FQNEAQ (reference sequence). Using immunoSEQ multiplex PCR, the repertoire was profiled, and TCRdb retains in-frame clones only, with some absent. The sample includes 15,000 to 20,000 clones, roughly 73% of them seen just once. The chain uses TRBV7-9 and TRBJ1-4; D is unresolved. The sequence derives from a female patient in her forties or fifties who received an allogeneic stem cell transplant from a related donor, was CMV-positive, and had no GVHD. Some of the T cells might come from the graft donor. Sequenced material: CD8+ T cells sorted from PBMCs, taken 1,800 to 2,000 days after a stem cell transplant with posttransplant cyclophosphamide. For the CDR3, the DNA is TGTGCCAGCAGCCCTCAGGCGAATAATGAAAAACTGTTTTTT. Protein: CASSPQANNEKLFF.